This TCR beta chain was sequenced for a study of shared clonotypes between healthy human individuals. Overall study: The donors, two women and a few men, were aged 18 to 49.

There are 15 residues in the CDR3. In germline, CDR1 is MDHEN, CDR2 SYDVKM. Trimming removed 4 bases from V and 8 bases from J, with 20 bases in between. Details on this clone: This CDR3 is also generated by other DNA sequences in the sample.

Sequencing was performed with immunoSEQ multiplex PCR; in TCRdb, only in-frame clones are kept and a portion is missing. The sample holds 2,100,000 or so clones, 90% to 97% seen once. This clonotype originated in a man between 18 and 29 years old in good health. Sequencing was performed on naive CD4+ T cells sorted from blood. Described subset: CD45RA+ positively selected. The V gene is TRBV28, the J gene TRBJ2-5, with D maybe TRBD2 (7 bases). The CDR3 region is CASSSFGGGEETQYF. CDR3 nucleotide sequence: TGTGCCAGCAGTTCGTTCGGCGGGGGCGAGGAAACCCAGTACTTC.